A selection of T cell receptor beta chains follows, all from one sample in a study of blood T cell repertoires in COVID-19. Here immunoSEQ multiplex PCR was the method, and the copy in TCRdb shows in-frame clones only, minus some. The profile covers hundreds of thousands of clones, with about 90% appearing a single time and more than 1% taken by the ten largest. The sample comprised PBMCs or T cells enriched from blood (not recorded which). These TCRs come from a woman in her twenties or thirties who had recovered from COVID-19. The CDR3 runs from the conserved cysteine through the conserved F or W. The D gene is left open where the match is weak. Size values are once, few and many counts, or a class for expanded clones, and some rows have none.

>TRBJ2-7|TRBD1|TRBV19|NA
TGTGCCAGTAGTATTACAGGGACAGGGGCCTACGAGCAGTACTTC
CASSITGTGAYEQYF
>TRBJ2-2|NA|TRBV12-3/TRBV12-4|NA
TGTGCCAGCAGTTACACCGCCGGGGAGCTGTTTTTT
CASSYTAGELFF
>TRBJ2-3|NA|TRBV7-2|NA
TGTGCCAGCAGCTTAGCGGGGGGGCCCGGCACAGATACGCAGTATTTT
CASSLAGGPGTDTQYF
>TRBJ2-7|NA|TRBV11-2|NA
TGTGCCAGCAGCCCCGCGGGTGGGTCCTACGAGCAGTACTTC
CASSPAGGSYEQYF
>TRBJ2-1|TRBD1|TRBV12-5|many
TGTGCTAGTGGTTCCCGGGACAGGGGGAGGGACAATGAGCAGTTCTTC
CASGSRDRGRDNEQFF
>TRBJ1-1|NA|TRBV7-2|NA
TGTGCCAGCAGCATGCTACAGGTTGGGAACACTGAAGCTTTCTTT
CASSMLQVGNTEAFF
>TRBJ1-2|NA|TRBV27|NA
TGTGCCAGCAGTTTGCAGGGGCTCTATGGCTACACCTTC
CASSLQGLYGYTF
>TRBJ2-3|NA|TRBV10-2|NA
TGCGCCAGCAGTGGGTCGACTTCTCGGGATACGCAGTATTTT
CASSGSTSRDTQYF
>TRBJ1-2|TRBD1|TRBV4-3|NA
TGCGCCAGCAGCCAAGAGGCAGGACAGGGGGCGTTGGGCTACACCTTC
CASSQEAGQGALGYTF
>TRBJ2-1|NA|TRBV7-9|NA
TGTGCCAGCAGCTTGTCGGTTTCGGATGAGCAGTTCTTC
CASSLSVSDEQFF
>TRBJ1-1|NA|TRBV28|NA
TGTGCCAGCAGCATGACACGGAACACTGAAGCTTTCTTT
CASSMTRNTEAFF
>TRBJ1-1|NA|TRBV5-1|NA
TGCGCCAGCAGCCCCACGGTGCTGAACACTGAAGCTTTCTTT
CASSPTVLNTEAFF
>TRBJ2-2|TRBD1|TRBV12-3/TRBV12-4|NA
TGTGCCAGCAGCCGTACCTACAGGGGACTGTTTTTT
CASSRTYRGLFF
>TRBJ2-7|TRBD2|TRBV6-1|NA
TGTGCCAGCAGTGAAGTGGGTAGCGGGGCCTACGAGCAGTACTTC
CASSEVGSGAYEQYF
>TRBJ2-6|NA|TRBV10-3|NA
TGTGCCATCAGTGCCGCTAGTCACACGTCTGGGGCCAACGTCCTGACTTTC
CAISAASHTSGANVLTF
>TRBJ1-2|NA|TRBV5-4|NA
TGTGCCAGCAGCTTTGATCGGACAGCCTATGGCTACACCTTC
CASSFDRTAYGYTF
>TRBJ2-3|NA|TRBV2|NA
TGTGCCAGCAGTGGGCCAGGGGGCACAGATACGCAGTATTTT
CASSGPGGTDTQYF
>TRBJ2-1|TRBD1|TRBV9|NA
TGTGCCAGCAGCGGGTCCGGGACAGAGAACAATGAGCAGTTCTTC
CASSGSGTENNEQFF
>TRBJ2-1|TRBD2|TRBV9|NA
TGTGCCAGCAGCGTAGCTGGAACTAGCGGGGGTGAGCAGTTCTTC
CASSVAGTSGGEQFF
>TRBJ2-3|NA|TRBV7-2|NA
TGTGCCAGCAGCTTAGGGAACCGACAGGATACGCAGTATTTT
CASSLGNRQDTQYF
>TRBJ1-5|NA|TRBV3-1/TRBV3-2|NA
TGTGCCAGCAGCCAAGACGGGGGAATTAGCAATCAGCCCCAGCATTTT
CASSQDGGISNQPQHF
>TRBJ1-4|NA|TRBV3-1/TRBV3-2|NA
TGTGCCAGCAGCCAAGCGTCCTCCGGAAAACTGTTTTTT
CASSQASSGKLFF
>TRBJ1-5|TRBD1|TRBV10-3|NA
TGTGCCATCAGTGAGCCCGGGACAGGGGGCCTTGGTGGCCAGCCCCAGCATTTT
CAISEPGTGGLGGQPQHF
>TRBJ2-7|TRBD1|TRBV28|NA
TGTGCCATTTCCTTCCGGGACAGAGGAGGCCTAGACTCCTACGAGCAGTACTTC
CAISFRDRGGLDSYEQYF
>TRBJ2-7|TRBD2|TRBV7-6|NA
TGTGCCAGCAGCGGGGCTAGCGGGGGGGCTCTTGAGCAGTACTTC
CASSGASGGALEQYF
>TRBJ2-7|NA|TRBV18|NA
TGTGCCAGCTCACCAGGACAGAACCTCTACGAGCAGTACTTC
CASSPGQNLYEQYF
>TRBJ1-1|NA|TRBV2|NA
TGTGCCAGCAGTGGGATGGGGGCTTGGGGTGAAGCTTTCTTT
CASSGMGAWGEAFF
>TRBJ2-3|NA|TRBV5-1|NA
TGCGCCAGCAGCTGGGGGACTGGAGATACGCAGTATTTT
CASSWGTGDTQYF
>TRBJ1-1|NA|TRBV7-9|NA
TGTGCCAGCAGCCGAGGGGGTGGCACTGAAGCTTTCTTT
CASSRGGGTEAFF